This TCR beta chain was found in a study of CD8+ T cells in alopecia areata. Sample treatment: oral pan-JAK inhibitor, 5-10 mg twice daily. V lost 2 bases to trimming and J lost 5 bases; unmatched junction nucleotides: 5. Germline V CDR1 and CDR2: MDHEN, SYDVKM. The CDR3 is 15 residues long. Regarding this clone: Antigen specificity is unknown.

Broader study findings: Tofacitinib produced a significant decrease in scalp clonality and in expanded CD8+ clones among the top 100.

RNA extraction was followed by reverse transcription into cDNA, which acted as the sequencing template. TCRdb's table, derived via immunoSEQ multiplex PCR, lists solely in-frame clones and lacks some. The sample includes fewer than 200,000 clones, roughly three fifths of them seen just once. The J gene is TRBJ2-1, the V gene TRBV28; 8 bases fit TRBD1. The starting material was CD8+ T cells sorted from blood, obtained at week 24, from a patient treated with tofacitinib. This TCR was recovered from a human donor with alopecia areata. The CDR3 DNA follows: TGTGCCAGCAGTTTAGGGACAGGAATCAACAATGAGCAGTTCTTC. This translates into CASSLGTGINNEQFF.